This TCR beta chain was captured by sequencing in a study of cytomegalovirus exposure and HLA in healthy donors. Study background: One earlier analysis, a look at some 180 million T cells, found more than 100 million unique TCR beta sequences.

The PCR used 60 Vbeta and 13 Jbeta primers. Libraries were prepared by immunoSEQ multiplex PCR; TCRdb keeps only in-frame clonotypes and omits some of them. Altogether about 94,000 clones are present, roughly 80% being singletons, with the ten largest covering approximately 10%. To note about this clone: Its specificity is unknown.

V dropped 6 bases and J dropped 3 bases, with 18 bases sitting between them. The CDR3 loop spans 15 amino acids. Looked up from germline, CDR1 is MNHNY and CDR2 is SVGAGI (reference sequence). Study-wide results and caveats: Versus the approximately 720-donor mean, an Asian-associated ancestry cluster reportedly showed fewer N-insertions in a later analysis. Across donors, most TCRs were seen rarely, yet some public ones were widespread. Across HLA loci, a later analysis found differing TCR association rates, with DRB1 most and HLA-C fewest.

The source of this sequence is a human donor in good health. The chain uses TRBV6-6 and TRBJ2-7, with D perhaps TRBD2 (5 bases). Source material: PBMCs. The CDR3 DNA reads TGTGCCAGCAGACTAGGGTCAGGCCCGGGCTACGAGCAGTACTTC. It is translated as CASRLGSGPGYEQYF.